Listed here are 14 T cell receptor beta chains from one sample, sequenced in a study of cytomegalovirus exposure and HLA in healthy donors. PCR used 60 Vbeta primers and 13 Jbeta primers. TCRdb keeps only in-frame clones here, not all; method: immunoSEQ multiplex PCR. This repertoire includes 200,000 or so clones. Material: PBMCs. The receptors were sampled from a boy aged 5-17 years in good health and CMV-seronegative.

This chain connects TRBV25-1 to TRBJ1-4, with 7 positions matching TRBD1. With 6 bases clipped from V and 3 bases from J, the junction kept 4 bases outside the gene matches. Germline V gives CDR1 MGHDK, CDR2 SYGVNS. The CDR3 length is 14 residues. The CDR3 is CASRRDSPNEKLFF. The CDR3 DNA follows: TGTGCCAGCAGGCGGGACAGCCCTAATGAAAAACTGTTTTTT.

The CDR3 nucleotides read TGTGCCAGCAGTCCCTCAGCGGGGGGGGGCACAGATACGCAGTATTTT. This sequence encodes CASSPSAGGGTDTQYF. This chain connects TRBV2 to TRBJ2-3; 10 nucleotides agree with TRBD2. CDR3 length: 16 residues. Germline assignment: CDR1 SNHLY and CDR2 FYNNEI. V was clipped by 5 bases and J by 1 base; unmatched bases: 6.

This sequence joins TRBV7-2 and TRBJ2-7; no firm D call. Germline CDR1 and CDR2: SGHTA and FQGNSA. The CDR3 sequence is 11 residues long. Between the trimmed V and J ends, which lost 8 bases and 6 bases, there was a span of 11 bases. The CDR3 is CASGERIEQYF. CDR3 in DNA: TGTGCCAGCGGAGAACGTATCGAGCAGTACTTC.

The chain uses TRBV7-9 and TRBJ1-2; D is perhaps TRBD1 (6 bases). The CDR3 is 15 amino acids. Trimming shortened V by 2 bases and J by 0 bases, and 10 bases separated the two germline ends. In germline, CDR1 is SEHNR, CDR2 FQNEAQ (reference sequence). The CDR3 region is CASSLRGGANYGYTF. For the CDR3, the DNA is TGTGCCAGCAGCTTAAGGGGGGGGGCTAACTATGGCTACACCTTC.

The rearrangement links TRBV30 to TRBJ2-5; D is unresolved. This CDR3 is 14 amino acids long. Trimming shortened V by 2 bases and J by 7 bases, and 17 bases separated the two germline ends. The germline gives CDR1 GTSNPN, CDR2 SVGIG (reference sequence). The CDR3: CAWSLPSTNPTQYF. The DNA for the CDR3 is TGTGCCTGGAGTCTTCCTTCCACTAACCCGACCCAGTACTTC.

The rearrangement uses TRBV25-1 and TRBJ2-7, with 9 bases matching TRBD1. This CDR3 is built from 15 residues. Germline trimming cut 3 bases from V and 4 bases from J; bases unmatched to any gene: 7. Germline assignment: CDR1 MGHDK and CDR2 SYGVNS. CDR3 in amino acids: CASSEAGTGYYEQYF. DNA for the CDR3: TGTGCCAGCAGTGAGGCCGGGACAGGGTATTACGAGCAGTACTTC.

The chain is built from TRBV9 and TRBJ2-3; 10 nucleotides match TRBD2. Germline-derived CDR1 and CDR2 are SGDLS and YYNGEE. The trim removed 1 base at V and 6 bases at J, leaving 5 bases unmatched. The CDR3 is made up of 15 amino acids. The DNA of the CDR3 is TGTGCCAGCAGCGTACTAGCGGGGGCGTTCGATACGCAGTATTTT. Protein sequence: CASSVLAGAFDTQYF.

J is TRBJ1-1 and V is TRBV7-6; D gene ambiguous. The CDR3 is 12 residues long. Trimming pared 5 bases from V and 10 bases from J, leaving 14 bases between. From germline, CDR1 is SGHVS and CDR2 FNYEAQ. The CDR3 is CASSDRGGGAFF. In DNA, the CDR3 is TGTGCCAGCAGCGACCGCGGCGGAGGAGCTTTCTTT.

V is TRBV7-2 and J is TRBJ2-3, with D unclear. The V and J ends lost 4 bases and 2 bases respectively, with 7 bases between them. This CDR3 comprises 13 residues. Per the germline V gene, CDR1 is SGHTA and CDR2 is FQGNSA. As DNA, the CDR3 is TGTGCCAGCAGCTCAGAACACACAGATACGCAGTATTTT. It yields the protein CASSSEHTDTQYF.

The chain is built from TRBV28 and TRBJ2-7; 9 nucleotides agree with TRBD1. V gave up 2 bases and J gave up 6 bases; unmatched junction bases: 8. The germline CDR1 and CDR2 sequences are MDHEN and SYDVKM. The CDR3 covers 15 residues. CDR3: CASSLPWTGESEQYF. The CDR3 DNA sequence: TGTGCCAGCAGTTTACCTTGGACAGGGGAAAGCGAGCAGTACTTC.

The chain carries TRBV19 and TRBJ1-1; tentatively, D is TRBD1 (5 bases). Trimming took 5 bases from V and 5 from J, leaving 12 bases between them. The CDR3 spans 13 residues. From germline, CDR1 is LNHDA and CDR2 SQIVND (reference sequence). The CDR3 coding sequence is TGTGCCAGTAGTGCTACCTCAGGGACTGAAGCTTTCTTT. It is translated as CASSATSGTEAFF. Full variable domain (remainder filled in from reference TRBV19 and TRBJ1-1): DGGITQSPKYLFRKEGQNVTLSCEQNLNHDAMYWYRQDPGQGLRLIYYSQIVNDFQKGDIAEGYSVSREKKESFPLTVTSAQKNPTAFYLCASSATSGTEAFFGQGTRLTVV.

This chain links TRBV6-4 with TRBJ1-2; 7 nucleotides align to TRBD1. CDR3 length: 13 residues. J lost 2 bases, V lost 6 bases, and 3 bases had no gene match. Per germline, CDR1 MRHNA and CDR2 SNTAGT. CDR3 in amino acids: CASSRDSNYGYTF. CDR3 nucleotide sequence: TGTGCCAGCAGCCGGGACAGCAACTATGGCTACACCTTC.

The chain uses TRBV15 and TRBJ2-1; 15 bases match TRBD2. CDR1 and CDR2 (germline): LNHNV, YYDKDF (reference sequence). V lost 1 base to trimming and J lost 5 bases; unmatched junction nucleotides: 6. This CDR3 is 18 amino acids long. CDR3 sequence reads: CATSRVSGLAGGDNEQFF. In nucleotides, the CDR3 is TGTGCCACCAGCAGAGTATCAGGACTAGCGGGGGGGGACAATGAGCAGTTCTTC.

The V call is TRBV7-8, the J call TRBJ2-7, with D perhaps matching TRBD1 (5 bases). Trimming shortened V by 5 bases and J by 3 bases, and 26 bases separated the two germline ends. The CDR3 sequence is 18 residues long. Germline values: CDR1 SGHVS, CDR2 FQNEAQ. The CDR3 is CASSIQHSTGSTDYEQYF. The CDR3 coding sequence is TGTGCCAGCAGCATCCAACATTCTACAGGCAGTACGGACTACGAGCAGTACTTC.